These T cell receptor beta chains were read from a single sample in a study of T and B cells in COVID-19 patients. TCRdb independently ran MiXCR on the multiplex PCR reads; one entry per CDR3 protein. Of 20,000 to 25,000 distinct CDR3 sequences in the sample, 25% to 30% were seen once. Sequenced input: blood. The receptors shown here come from a human donor who had recovered from COVID-19. Each CDR3 is given with its conserved first and last residue. The D gene is left open where the match is weak. The listing skips clone size in some rows; elsewhere it reads once, few, many or a size class.

.,15,TRBV12-3/TRBV12-4,TRBD2,TRBJ2-7,CASRPGLAGGYEQYF,TGTGCCAGTAGACCAGGCCTAGCGGGGGGATACGAGCAGTACTTC
medium-sized,14,TRBV6-5,TRBD1,TRBJ2-7,CASSEVDRAYEQYF,TGTGCCAGCAGTGAAGTGGACAGGGCATACGAGCAGTACTTC
many,15,TRBV30,.,TRBJ1-4,CAWSRPTGRSEKLFF,TGTGCCTGGAGCCGACCCACAGGGAGGAGTGAAAAACTGTTTTTT
.,13,TRBV18,TRBD1,TRBJ1-1,CASSVDRDTEAFF,TGTGCCAGCTCAGTTGACAGGGACACTGAAGCTTTCTTT
medium-sized,18,TRBV19,.,TRBJ2-6,CASNLRGSYLSGANVLTF,TGTGCCAGTAACCTAAGAGGCAGTTACCTGTCTGGGGCCAACGTCCTGACTTTC
.,15,TRBV18,.,TRBJ1-4,CASSRSHKGDEKLFF,TGTGCCAGCTCCCGGAGCCACAAAGGCGATGAAAAACTGTTTTTT
.,11,TRBV7-9,.,TRBJ2-1,CASSMDRLLFF,TGTGCCAGCAGCATGGACCGTCTCCTGTTCTTC
.,11,TRBV30,.,TRBJ1-2,CASTGGYGYTF,TGTGCCTCAACGGGAGGGTATGGCTACACCTTC
few,14,TRBV27,.,TRBJ1-3,CASSRLSSGNTIYF,TGTGCCAGCAGTCGGCTATCCTCAGGAAACACCATATATTTT
.,14,TRBV27,.,TRBJ2-7,CASSLRQASYEQYF,TGTGCCAGCAGTCTCAGACAGGCTTCCTACGAGCAGTACTTC
.,16,TRBV10-1,TRBD2,TRBJ2-1,CAISESDGRQMNEQFF,TGTGCCATCAGTGAGTCGGACGGGAGGCAGATGAATGAGCAGTTCTTC
many,14,TRBV19,TRBD2,TRBJ2-5,CASSISGSMETQYF,TGTGCCAGTAGTATCAGCGGGAGTATGGAGACCCAGTACTTC
few,16,TRBV5-6,TRBD1,TRBJ2-5,CASSDPGGQGYETQYF,TGTGCCAGCAGCGACCCGGGGGGACAGGGGTATGAGACCCAGTACTTC
medium-sized,11,TRBV18,.,TRBJ2-5,CASSPGETQYF,TGTGCCAGCTCACCCGGGGAGACCCAGTACTTC
few,16,TRBV11-1,.,TRBJ2-7,CASSLGWAATTYEQYF,TGTGCCAGCAGCTTAGGTTGGGCAGCGACCACCTACGAGCAGTACTTC
.,16,TRBV5-4,.,TRBJ2-1,CVSSLDQASSYNEQFF,TGTGTTAGCAGCTTGGACCAAGCGAGCTCCTACAATGAGCAGTTCTTC
.,15,TRBV7-2,.,TRBJ2-1,CASSLNFPTGGEQFF,TGTGCCAGCAGCTTGAACTTCCCAACGGGCGGTGAGCAGTTCTTC
medium-sized,11,TRBV29-1,.,TRBJ2-3,CSVGQADTQYF,TGCAGCGTTGGGCAGGCAGATACGCAGTATTTT
.,12,TRBV5-4,.,TRBJ1-1,CASSPDGLNGFF,TGTGCCAGCAGCCCGGACGGCCTAAACGGTTTCTTT
few,14,TRBV6-5,.,TRBJ1-5,CASSYWAGREPQHF,TGTGCCAGCAGCTACTGGGCGGGCAGGGAGCCCCAGCATTTT
few,15,TRBV27,TRBD2,TRBJ2-1,CATQLITGRIQGQFF,TGTGCCACCCAACTCATCACCGGGAGGATCCAAGGGCAGTTCTTC
.,13,TRBV9,.,TRBJ2-7,CASSAGGSYEQYF,TGTGCCAGCAGCGCGGGCGGATCCTACGAGCAGTACTTC
.,23,TRBV6-5,TRBD1,TRBJ2-7,CASSARDRGWIETTAGELDEQYF,TGTGCCAGCAGCGCCCGGGACAGGGGTTGGATTGAAACCACAGCCGGGGAGCTGGACGAGCAGTACTTC
medium-sized,11,TRBV30,.,TRBJ2-7,CAWTTSYEQYF,TGTGCCTGGACGACATCCTACGAGCAGTACTTC
medium-sized,15,TRBV29-1,.,TRBJ2-2,CSVEDPGQNTGELFF,TGCAGCGTTGAAGATCCCGGACAGAACACCGGGGAGCTGTTTTTT
.,19,TRBV19,TRBD2,TRBJ2-4,CASSPPGLAGGPVKNIQYF,TGTGCCAGTAGTCCGCCGGGACTAGCGGGGGGGCCGGTCAAAAACATTCAGTACTTC
.,16,TRBV18,.,TRBJ2-3,CASSPLVGANTDTQYF,TGTGCCAGCTCACCCCTTGTGGGGGCCAACACAGATACGCAGTATTTT
.,15,TRBV18,.,TRBJ1-2,CASSPPGLGSAGYTF,TGTGCCAGCTCACCACCGGGGCTGGGATCGGCTGGCTACACCTTC
.,14,TRBV29-1,TRBD2,TRBJ2-7,CSVGLAGDPHEQYF,TGCAGCGTTGGACTAGCGGGAGATCCCCACGAGCAGTACTTC
.,16,TRBV11-2,TRBD2,TRBJ2-7,CASSFDRSRGGYEQYF,TGTGCCAGCAGCTTTGATCGGTCCCGGGGGGGCTACGAGCAGTACTTC
.,15,TRBV7-9,.,TRBJ1-1,CASSLRAALNTEAFF,TGTGCCAGCAGCTTAAGGGCAGCGTTGAACACTGAAGCTTTCTTT
.,17,TRBV5-4,TRBD2,TRBJ2-1,CASSQAQGTSGYNEQFF,TGTGCCAGCAGCCAAGCCCAGGGGACTAGCGGATACAATGAGCAGTTCTTC
.,15,TRBV19,TRBD2,TRBJ2-7,CASSLVAGGVYEQYF,TGTGCCAGCAGCTTGGTAGCGGGAGGTGTCTACGAGCAGTACTTC
few,16,TRBV6-5,.,TRBJ2-4,CASSYSIVLAKNIQYF,TGTGCCAGCAGTTACTCGATAGTCCTAGCCAAAAACATTCAGTACTTC
.,15,TRBV30,TRBD2,TRBJ2-1,CAWSAQRGGRDEQFF,TGTGCCTGGAGTGCACAACGGGGGGGCAGGGATGAGCAGTTCTTC
few,14,TRBV6-6,TRBD1,TRBJ2-1,CASSSGQGAYEQFF,TGTGCCAGCAGTTCGGGACAGGGGGCCTATGAGCAGTTCTTC
.,18,TRBV10-3,.,TRBJ1-6,CAISEWGPASSYNSPLHF,TGTGCCATCAGTGAGTGGGGACCCGCTAGCTCCTATAATTCACCCCTCCACTTT
.,11,TRBV18,.,TRBJ2-7,CASRQGYEQYF,TGTGCCAGCCGTCAGGGGTACGAGCAGTACTTC
few,15,TRBV12-3/TRBV12-4,.,TRBJ1-1,CASSLIAGLNTEAFF,TGTGCCAGCAGTTTAATCGCAGGTCTGAACACTGAAGCTTTCTTT
.,14,TRBV20-1,TRBD2,TRBJ2-5,CSARSLAGQETQYF,TGCAGTGCTAGGAGCCTAGCGGGACAAGAGACCCAGTACTTC
.,18,TRBV6-1,.,TRBJ1-3,CASSYSSRPHWDGNTIYF,TGTGCCAGCAGTTACTCGAGCCGGCCACACTGGGATGGAAACACCATATATTTT
few,14,TRBV12-3/TRBV12-4,.,TRBJ2-7,CASRGAGTAYEQYF,TGTGCCAGCAGGGGGGCGGGGACGGCCTACGAGCAGTACTTC
many,13,TRBV12-3/TRBV12-4,.,TRBJ2-1,CASKRVQENEQFF,TGTGCCAGCAAGAGGGTGCAGGAAAATGAGCAGTTCTTC
many,15,TRBV12-3/TRBV12-4,TRBD2,TRBJ2-7,CASRNRLAGGYEQYF,TGTGCCAGCAGGAACCGACTAGCGGGAGGCTACGAGCAGTACTTC
many,13,TRBV6-5,TRBD1,TRBJ1-5,CASSRDRDQPQHF,TGTGCCAGCAGCAGGGACAGGGATCAGCCCCAGCATTTT
few,13,TRBV5-4,.,TRBJ1-1,CASSLEWDTEAFF,TGTGCCAGCAGCTTGGAGTGGGACACTGAAGCTTTCTTT
.,15,TRBV7-6,TRBD1,TRBJ2-1,CASSSGQGRHNEQFF,TGTGCCAGCAGCTCGGGACAGGGAAGGCACAATGAGCAGTTCTTC
.,15,TRBV11-2,.,TRBJ1-2,CASSLDPDRNYGYTF,TGTGCCAGCAGCTTAGACCCCGACAGGAACTATGGCTACACCTTC
.,16,TRBV5-1,.,TRBJ2-6,CASSADLCSGANVLTF,TGCGCCAGCAGCGCTGACCTGTGCTCTGGGGCCAACGTCCTGACTTTC